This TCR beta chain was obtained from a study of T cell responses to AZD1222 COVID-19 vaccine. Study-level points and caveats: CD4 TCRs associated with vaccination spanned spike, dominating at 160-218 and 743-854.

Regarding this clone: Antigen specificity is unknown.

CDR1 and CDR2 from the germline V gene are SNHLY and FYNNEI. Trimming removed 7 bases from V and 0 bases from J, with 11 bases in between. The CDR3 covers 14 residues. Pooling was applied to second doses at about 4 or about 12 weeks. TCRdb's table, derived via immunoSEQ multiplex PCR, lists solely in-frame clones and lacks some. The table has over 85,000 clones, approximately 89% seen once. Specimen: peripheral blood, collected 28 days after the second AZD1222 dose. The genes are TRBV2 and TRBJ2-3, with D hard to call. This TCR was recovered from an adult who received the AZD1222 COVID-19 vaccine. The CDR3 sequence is CASKTFLSTDTQYF. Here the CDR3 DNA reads TGTGCCAGCAAGACCTTCCTTAGCACAGATACGCAGTATTTT.